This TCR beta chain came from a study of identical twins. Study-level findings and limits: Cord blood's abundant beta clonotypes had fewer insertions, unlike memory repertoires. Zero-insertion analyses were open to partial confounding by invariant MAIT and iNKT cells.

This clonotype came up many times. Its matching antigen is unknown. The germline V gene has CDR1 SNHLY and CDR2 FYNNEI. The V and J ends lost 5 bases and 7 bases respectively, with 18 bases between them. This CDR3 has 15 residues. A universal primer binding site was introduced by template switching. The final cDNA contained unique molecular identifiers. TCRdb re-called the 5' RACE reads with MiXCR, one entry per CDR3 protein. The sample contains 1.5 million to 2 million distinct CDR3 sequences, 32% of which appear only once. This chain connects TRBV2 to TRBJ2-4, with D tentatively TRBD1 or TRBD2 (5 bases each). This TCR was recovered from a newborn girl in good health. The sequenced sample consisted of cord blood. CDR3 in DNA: TGTGCCAGCAGTTTCGCCGGGACCTTCATGAACATTCAGTACTTC. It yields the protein CASSFAGTFMNIQYF.